The present T cell receptor (beta chain) was sequenced within a study of T-cell reconstitution after alpha-beta-depleted transplantation in children. Construction of the TCRbeta library involved unique molecular identifiers. TCRdb re-analysed the PCR reads in MiXCR, keeping a single row per CDR3 protein. The sample yields 500,000 to 750,000 distinct CDR3 sequences, roughly a quarter seen once. CDR1 is SSHAT, CDR2 FNYEAQ, per germline (reference sequence). With 5 bases clipped from V and 1 base from J, the junction kept 16 bases outside the gene matches. This CDR3 comprises 18 residues. To note about this clonotype: No antigen is known for it.

Regarding the study as a whole: Alpha-beta T cells about two months after transplant reportedly derived from several hundred expanded graft clones.

The specimen was PBMCs, collected before TCRalphabeta/CD19-depleted stem cell transplant. This receptor was identified in a boy under two years old with Wiskott-Aldrich syndrome, due to receive a stem cell transplant. J is TRBJ2-5 and V is TRBV7-7; TRBD1 matches at 7 bases. The CDR3 sequence: CASSHGQAGSILQETQYF. In DNA form, the CDR3 reads TGTGCCAGCAGCCATGGACAGGCCGGATCTATACTCCAAGAGACCCAGTACTTC.